The rows below give T cell receptor beta chains drawn from one sample of a study of blood T cells in healthy people across ages. TCRdb fed the 5' RACE reads into MiXCR, producing one record per CDR3 protein. The sample yields about 1.7 million distinct CDR3 sequences, 28% seen once. Sequencing was carried out using blood. These receptors all stem from a woman aged 25 to 39 in good health. Each CDR3 is given with its conserved first and last residue. A D gene is named only where the DNA matches it firmly. Not all rows give a size; the values are once, few, many and, for expanded clones, a class.

j_call,cdr3_length,clone_size,v_call,d_call,cdr3_nt,cdr3_aa
TRBJ2-1,15,NA,TRBV12-3/TRBV12-4,NA,TGTGCCAGCAGTTTCTACTGGCGGACGACCAATGAGCAGTTCTTC,CASSFYWRTTNEQFF
TRBJ2-3,16,NA,TRBV12-3/TRBV12-4,TRBD2,TGTGCCAGCAGGGAGCTTAGCGGGATTCGGACAGATGCGCAGTATTTT,CASRELSGIRTDAQYF
TRBJ2-1,14,many,TRBV18,TRBD2,TGTGCCAGCAGTGGGGGGGGGGACTACAATGAGCAGTTCTTC,CASSGGGDYNEQFF
TRBJ2-7,12,NA,TRBV19,NA,TGTGCCAGTAGTAACCCCGCGGGCGAGCAGTACTTC,CASSNPAGEQYF
TRBJ2-1,12,NA,TRBV11-3,NA,TGTGCCAGCAGCGCGTCCGACTTTAAGCAGTTCTTC,CASSASDFKQFF
TRBJ2-5,14,many,TRBV5-1,NA,TGCGCCAGCAGCTTGGGCCCCCAGGGAGAGACCCAGTACTTC,CASSLGPQGETQYF
TRBJ2-3,18,NA,TRBV28,TRBD2,TGTGCCAGCAGTTTAAGGCGATCGAGCGGGGCCGGCACAGATACGCAGTATTTT,CASSLRRSSGAGTDTQYF
TRBJ2-5,14,many,TRBV7-2,TRBD2,TGTGCCAGCAGCTATATTAGCGGGAGAGAGACCCAGTACTTC,CASSYISGRETQYF
TRBJ2-6,16,many,TRBV11-2,NA,TGTGCCAGCAGCTTAGGAGCCCTATCTGGGGCCAACGTCCTGACTTTC,CASSLGALSGANVLTF
TRBJ1-2,14,few,TRBV7-9,NA,TGTGCCAGCAGTTATAAAACAGGAGGATGGGGCTACACCTTC,CASSYKTGGWGYTF
TRBJ2-6,13,few,TRBV19,NA,TGTGCCAGTAGTATAACTGGGGCCAACGTCCTGACTTTC,CASSITGANVLTF
TRBJ2-1,11,NA,TRBV6-2/TRBV6-3,NA,TGTGCCAGCAGTACAGGGACAGAGCAGTTCTTC,CASSTGTEQFF
TRBJ2-5,13,few,TRBV29-1,NA,TGCAGCGTTGGACTGAAGTTGGGGAAGACCCAGTACTTC,CSVGLKLGKTQYF
TRBJ1-1,14,few,TRBV7-2,NA,TGTGCCAGCAGCTGGGGACAAATGAACACTGAAGCTTTCTTT,CASSWGQMNTEAFF